The clone carrying this T cell receptor beta chain was picked up one time. These data are taken from a study of blood T cell repertoires in COVID-19. The wider study: Italy, Spain and the United States were the sources of the convalescent and acute COVID-19 samples. The cDNA or gDNA used as material had been derived from T cells, B-cell-depleted T cells, or PBMCs.

V shed 3 bases and J 5 bases; nucleotides not matched to a gene: 8. Germline CDR1 and CDR2: SGHTA and FQGNSA. There are 15 residues in the CDR3. Original analysis: Estimates of nucleated cell counts were drawn from the amplification of reference gene primers. Only in-frame clones appear in the TCRdb table, and some are missing; sequencing was by immunoSEQ multiplex PCR. For V, J and clone size, that table is used; D and trimming come from the DNA. Of 100,000 to 120,000 clones in the sample, about 80% were seen once. Input material: peripheral blood. This clonotype was sampled from a woman in her seventies with acute or convalescent COVID-19. The chain recombines TRBV7-2 with TRBJ2-5, with 8 bases lining up with TRBD1. CDR3 protein: CASSFDTTGEETQYF. As DNA, the CDR3 is TGTGCCAGCAGCTTCGATACGACAGGGGAGGAGACCCAGTACTTC.